The next 6 T cell receptor beta chains were all read from a single sample in a study of T cells in Graves' hyperthyroidism and ophthalmopathy. Using RNA transcripts as the source, TCR beta CDR3 regions were amplified. An initial round of RT-PCR targeting the TCR CDR3 relied on the HTBI primer set. TCRdb recomputed calls from the multiplex PCR reads with MiXCR, one row per CDR3 protein. Of over 550,000 distinct CDR3 sequences listed, 16% are singletons. Material for sequencing was blood. These TCRs come from a young woman with Graves' hyperthyroidism.

This clonotype was recorded many times. The chain joins TRBV28 to TRBJ2-5; perhaps TRBD1 as D (6 bases). Trimming shortened V by 6 bases and J by 5 bases, and 25 bases separated the two germline ends. Germline assignment: CDR1 MDHEN and CDR2 SYDVKM. This CDR3 spans 17 amino acids. The CDR3 DNA is TGTGCCAGCAGACGAACAGGGCTCAGGGGTGGAACGGAGACCCAGTACTTC. Its translation: CASRRTGLRGGTETQYF. The whole variable domain, filled in from reference TRBV28 and TRBJ2-5, reads DVKVTQSSRYLVKRTGEKVFLECVQDMDHENMFWYRQDPGLGLRLIYFSYDVKMKEKGDIPEGYSVSREKKERFSLILESASTNQTSMYLCASRRTGLRGGTETQYFGPGTRLLVL.

The sample holds a few counts of this clonotype. The chain employs TRBV20-1 and TRBJ2-7; D is unresolved. Trimming took off 0 bases at V and 0 bases at J, with 9 bases between the two ends. The CDR3 has 14 amino acids. The germline gives CDR1 DFQATT, CDR2 SNEGSKA (reference sequence). CDR3 nucleotide sequence: TGCAGTGCTAGAGATTTCGAGAGCTCCTACGAGCAGTACTTC. Residues: CSARDFESSYEQYF.

Turning to this clonotype: A clone one base away is much larger, so this may be a read error. This chain joins TRBV7-9 and TRBJ2-7; D is ambiguous. This CDR3 is 14 amino acids long. Germline V gene sequence: CDR1 SEHNR, CDR2 FQNEAQ (reference sequence). V was cut by 0 bases and J by 9 bases, with 15 bases left in between. CDR3 in amino acids: CASSLASASALQYF. The CDR3 DNA sequence: TGTGCCAGCAGCTTAGCATCAGCCAGTGCACTGCAGTACTTC.

This clonotype has at least ten counts. This rearrangement joins TRBV2 to TRBJ1-4; no definite D call. The germline CDR1 and CDR2 sequences are SNHLY and FYNNEI. Trimming took 10 bases from V and 1 from J, leaving 13 bases between them. The CDR3 runs to 14 residues. Here the CDR3 reads CATRIGRTNEKLFF. The DNA for the CDR3 is TGTGCCACCCGGATCGGGCGAACTAATGAAAAACTGTTTTTT.

The rearrangement links TRBV20-1 to TRBJ1-5; TRBD1 matches 10 bases. After removal of 6 bases from V and 2 bases from J, the junction contained 7 bases not matched to a gene. There are 15 residues in the CDR3. Germline V gene sequence: CDR1 DFQATT, CDR2 SNEGSKA (reference sequence). For the CDR3, the DNA is TGCAGTGCCGCTCTGGGGACAGGGGGCAATCAGCCCCAGCATTTT. Encoded protein: CSAALGTGGNQPQHF.

CDR3 region: CALREGRGSGNTIYF. As DNA, the CDR3 is TGTGCCCTTAGGGAGGGCAGGGGAAGTGGAAACACCATATATTTT. This rearrangement joins TRBV6-1 to TRBJ1-3; tentatively, D is TRBD1 (6 bases). V dropped 11 bases and J dropped 3 bases, with 20 bases sitting between them. Germline V lookup: CDR1 MNHNS, CDR2 SASEGT. CDR3 length: 15 residues.